This T cell receptor beta chain was recorded in a study of CD8+ T cells in alopecia areata. Overall study results and limits: Across lesional scalp, and particularly alopecia totalis/universalis, clonality surpassed that of normal scalp. Scalp data also include sequences from resident alphabeta T cells of normal skin. Throughout tofacitinib, many expanded lesional clones continued to persist in scalp and blood.

cDNA reverse transcribed from extracted RNA served as the sequencing template. The table came from immunoSEQ multiplex PCR; TCRdb's copy has only in-frame clones and leaves some out. The table shows around 210,000 clones, with less than 65% occurring only once. The treatment here: oral pan-JAK inhibitor, 5-10 mg twice daily. The CDR3 contains 16 residues. V lost 4 bases and J lost 3, with 16 bases in between. Per germline, CDR1 SGHAT and CDR2 FQNNGV. With respect to this clone: No antigen is known for it.

Sequencing used CD4+ T cells sorted from blood, obtained at week 4, from a patient treated with tofacitinib. The receptor comes from a human donor with alopecia areata. The chain is built from TRBV11-2 and TRBJ2-4, with D possibly matching TRBD2 (6 bases). The CDR3 nucleotides read TGTGCCAGCAGCTCCCCGGGACTCATAGGCAAAAACATTCAGTACTTC. This encodes CASSSPGLIGKNIQYF.